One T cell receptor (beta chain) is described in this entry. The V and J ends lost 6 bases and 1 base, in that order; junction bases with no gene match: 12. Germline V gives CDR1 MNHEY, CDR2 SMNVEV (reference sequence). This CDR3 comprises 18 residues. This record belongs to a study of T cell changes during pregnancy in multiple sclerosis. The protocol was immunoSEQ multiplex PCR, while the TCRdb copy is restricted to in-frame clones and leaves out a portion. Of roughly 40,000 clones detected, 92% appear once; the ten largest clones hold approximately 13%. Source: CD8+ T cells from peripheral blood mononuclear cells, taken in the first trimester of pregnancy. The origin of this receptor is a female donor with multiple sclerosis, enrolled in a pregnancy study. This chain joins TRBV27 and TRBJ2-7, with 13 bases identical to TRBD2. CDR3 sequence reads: CASSPWTSGGPRSYEQYF. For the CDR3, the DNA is TGTGCCAGCAGCCCCTGGACTAGCGGGGGCCCCAGATCCTACGAGCAGTACTTC.